This T cell receptor (beta chain) stems from a study of shared clonotypes between healthy human individuals. In germline, CDR1 is MDHEN, CDR2 SYDVKM. The CDR3 contains 14 residues. V gave up 5 bases and J gave up 12 bases; unmatched junction bases: 13. TCRdb's table, derived via immunoSEQ multiplex PCR, lists solely in-frame clones and lacks some. The sample includes 1.6 million or so clones, around 98.5% seen only once; the top ten take roughly 0.36%. Sequencing was done on a sample of naive CD4+ T cells sorted from blood. Specified subset: CD45RA+ positively selected. This sequence originates from a man aged 25 to 45 in good health. The chain employs TRBV28 and TRBJ2-7; TRBD2 agrees at 10 bases. The CDR3 bases are TGTGCCAGCAGTACACCCGGGACTAGCGTTGGCCGGTACTTC. It is translated as CASSTPGTSVGRYF.